This TCR beta chain was documented in a study of cytomegalovirus exposure and HLA in healthy donors. The primer mix had 60 Vbeta and 13 Jbeta primers. TCRdb's copy holds only in-frame clones and misses some; the assay was immunoSEQ multiplex PCR. This sample yields around 150,000 clones, of which about 73% are seen a single time; 3% to 3.5% belongs to the top ten. The ends lost 7 bases at V and 4 bases at J; junction bases unmatched: 5. Looked up from germline, CDR1 is SEHNR and CDR2 is FQNEAQ (reference sequence). The length of the CDR3 is 14 residues. The chain couples TRBV7-9 to TRBJ2-7; TRBD2 aligns across 12 bases. The source material was PBMCs. This clonotype originated in a middle-aged woman in good health and CMV-seronegative. CDR3 DNA sequence: TGTGCCAGCACCCATACTAGCGGGGGGTACGAGCAGTACTTC. As protein: CASTHTSGGYEQYF.